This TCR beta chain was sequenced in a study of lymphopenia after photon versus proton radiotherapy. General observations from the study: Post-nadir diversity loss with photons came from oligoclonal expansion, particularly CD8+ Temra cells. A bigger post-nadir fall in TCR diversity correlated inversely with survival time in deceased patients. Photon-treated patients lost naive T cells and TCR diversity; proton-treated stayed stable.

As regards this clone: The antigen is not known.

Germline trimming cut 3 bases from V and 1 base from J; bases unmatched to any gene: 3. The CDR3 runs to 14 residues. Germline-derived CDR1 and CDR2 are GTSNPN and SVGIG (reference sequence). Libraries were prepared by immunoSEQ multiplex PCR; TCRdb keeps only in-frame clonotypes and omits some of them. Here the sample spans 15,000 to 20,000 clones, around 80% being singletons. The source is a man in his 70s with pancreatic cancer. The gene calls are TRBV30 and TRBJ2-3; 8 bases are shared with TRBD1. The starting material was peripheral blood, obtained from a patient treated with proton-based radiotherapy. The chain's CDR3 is CAWRQGDRTDTQYF. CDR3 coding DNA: TGTGCCTGGAGACAGGGGGACCGCACAGATACGCAGTATTTT.